One and the same sample provided the 27 T cell receptor beta chains below, sequenced in a study of cytomegalovirus exposure and HLA in healthy donors. Sequencing used immunoSEQ multiplex PCR; TCRdb keeps in-frame clones, though not all of them. The sample lists 150,000 to 200,000 clones, approximately 86% occurring once. Sequences were obtained from PBMCs. Receptors originate from a man aged 18 to 35 in good health and CMV-seropositive.

In nucleotides, the CDR3 is TGTGCCACCCCGGGGGATGGGTATGGCTACACCTTC. It translates to CATPGDGYGYTF. The gene calls are TRBV21-1 and TRBJ1-2. TRBV21-1 is shown as a pseudogene. CDR3 length equals 12 residues.

V gene TRBV4-1 combines with J gene TRBJ2-1; TRBD1 is a possible D gene (5 bases). The CDR3 length is 14 residues. The germline CDR1 and CDR2 sequences are MGHRA and YSYEKL. The ends were cut back, 3 bases at V and 3 bases at J, with 9 bases in the middle. CDR3 coding DNA: TGCGCCAGCAGCCAGACAGATAACTACAATGAGCAGTTCTTC. Amino acids: CASSQTDNYNEQFF.

V and J are TRBV9 and TRBJ2-3, with D possibly being TRBD1 (6 bases). CDR1 is SGDLS and CDR2 is YYNGEE in the germline V gene. CDR3 size: 16 residues. Trimming took 4 bases from V and 2 from J, leaving 17 bases between them. The CDR3 sequence: CASSLLQGYDTDTQYF. The DNA of the CDR3 is TGTGCCAGCAGCCTCCTCCAGGGGTATGACACAGATACGCAGTATTTT.

The chain is built from TRBV5-4 and TRBJ2-7, with D possibly TRBD1 on 6 matching bases. Trimming took off 3 bases at V and 0 bases at J, with 10 bases between the two ends. This CDR3 region has 14 residues. CDR1 is SGHNT, CDR2 YYREEE, per germline (reference sequence). The CDR3 DNA reads as TGTGCCAGCAGCTCCAGGGGCCCCTCCTACGAGCAGTACTTC. This gives the protein CASSSRGPSYEQYF.

This chain links TRBV6-5 with TRBJ2-3; possible D gene TRBD2, 5 bases. The V gene lost 6 bases and the J gene lost 4 bases, with 14 bases spanning the gap. Germline CDR1 reads MNHEY; CDR2 reads SVGAGI. CDR3 length: 14 amino acids. This CDR3 is CASSSTRPPDTQYF. DNA for the CDR3: TGTGCCAGCAGCTCCACTAGACCGCCAGATACGCAGTATTTT.

This chain uses TRBV4-2 with TRBJ1-1, with D possibly matching TRBD1 (5 bases). Trimming stripped 1 base from V and 4 bases from J, with 10 bases between. Looked up from germline, CDR1 is LGHNA and CDR2 is YNFKEQ. This CDR3 has 14 amino acids. The chain's CDR3 is CASSQAQEGTEAFF. In DNA form, the CDR3 reads TGTGCCAGCAGCCAAGCACAGGAGGGCACTGAAGCTTTCTTT.

This clone appeared once. This chain connects TRBV19 to TRBJ2-1; TRBD2 matches 9 bases. CDR1 is LNHDA, CDR2 SQIVND, per germline (reference sequence). The CDR3 consists of 14 residues. Losses at the gene ends were 6 bases for V and 6 bases for J; bases not matched to a gene: 6. The CDR3: CASSPETSGNEQFF. The DNA of the CDR3 is TGTGCCAGTAGCCCTGAGACTAGCGGCAATGAGCAGTTCTTC.

The chain links TRBV7-2 to TRBJ2-5, with 8 bases aligning to TRBD2. The V segment lost 6 bases and the J segment 3 bases; nucleotides outside the gene matches: 6. Germline CDR1 SGHTA, CDR2 FQGNSA. The CDR3 is 14 residues long. The CDR3 DNA reads TGTGCCAGCAGTCTCCGGGGGGGGGAAGAGACCCAGTACTTC. This encodes CASSLRGGEETQYF.

The chain joins TRBV6-4 to TRBJ2-7; TRBD2 matches 7 bases. J was trimmed by 0 bases and V by 10 bases; bases with no gene match: 15. This CDR3 region has 16 residues. CDR1 and CDR2 (germline): MRHNA, SNTAGT. CDR3 coding DNA: TGTGCCAACAGGTGGGGTGGGGAGGGGAACTCCTACGAGCAGTACTTC. It codes for CANRWGGEGNSYEQYF.

V is TRBV6-4 and J is TRBJ2-1, with 10 bases that match TRBD1. Trimming at V came to 6 bases and at J to 2 bases, leaving 13 bases not matched to a gene. The CDR3 totals 18 residues. Germline V gene data show CDR1 as MRHNA and CDR2 as SNTAGT. CDR3 coding DNA: TGTGCCAGCAGCCCCCCGGACAGGGGGTGGACTGCCTACAATGAGCAGTTCTTC. Translation gives CASSPPDRGWTAYNEQFF.

This rearrangement joins TRBV7-2 to TRBJ1-2; possibly TRBD1 for D (5 bases). The V end lost 0 bases, the J end lost 0 bases, and 11 bases lay between the germline ends. In germline, CDR1 is SGHTA, CDR2 FQGNSA. The CDR3 is 16 amino acids. The CDR3 is CASSLAPRQPNYGYTF. CDR3 bases: TGTGCCAGCAGCTTAGCCCCCCGACAGCCTAACTATGGCTACACCTTC.

J is TRBJ2-3 and V is TRBV5-1, with 7 bases that match TRBD2. The CDR3 sequence is 13 residues long. Unmatched junction bases numbered 1, after V lost 0 bases and J lost 6 bases. Looked up from germline, CDR1 is SGHRS and CDR2 is YFSETQ. The CDR3 reads CASSLGSGDTQYF. In DNA, the CDR3 is TGCGCCAGCAGCTTGGGTAGCGGGGATACGCAGTATTTT. The whole variable domain, filled in from reference TRBV5-1 and TRBJ2-3, reads KAGVTQTPRYLIKTRGQQVTLSCSPISGHRSVSWYQQTPGQGLQFLFEYFSETQRNKGNFPGRFSGRQFSNSRSEMNVSTLELGDSALYLCASSLGSGDTQYFGPGTRLTVL.

The chain couples TRBV15 to TRBJ2-1, with TRBD2 matching over 8 bases. In germline, CDR1 is LNHNV, CDR2 YYDKDF (reference sequence). This CDR3 is 15 amino acids long. Unmatched junction bases numbered 8, after V lost 4 bases and J lost 6 bases. As DNA, the CDR3 is TGTGCCACCAGCACGGCGGGGGGACAAATCAATGAGCAGTTCTTC. This gives the protein CATSTAGGQINEQFF. Together with reference TRBV15 and TRBJ2-1, the CDR3 gives the full variable domain: DAMVIQNPRYQVTQFGKPVTLSCSQTLNHNVMYWYQQKSSQAPKLLFHYYDKDFNNEADTPDNFQSRRPNTSFCFLDIRSPGLGDTAMYLCATSTAGGQINEQFFGPGTRLTVL.

This chain uses TRBV2 with TRBJ1-4, with D possibly TRBD1 on 5 matching bases. This CDR3 is built from 16 residues. V lost 3 bases and J lost 8, with 19 bases in between. The V gene's germline CDR1 is SNHLY and CDR2 FYNNEI. The CDR3 here is CASSDKGRAITEKLFF. The CDR3 nucleotides read TGTGCCAGCAGTGATAAGGGGAGGGCTATTACCGAAAAACTGTTTTTT.

V and J are TRBV19 and TRBJ1-3; 7 bases map to TRBD1. The junction had 5 bases not matched to a gene; V was cut back by 10 bases and J by 2 bases. This CDR3 is 13 amino acids long. Germline values: CDR1 LNHDA, CDR2 SQIVND (reference sequence). The CDR3 sequence is CATNRGTGNTIYF. The CDR3 coding sequence is TGTGCCACTAACAGGGGTACTGGAAACACCATATATTTT.

The rearrangement joins TRBV4-2 to TRBJ2-3; D may be TRBD2 (6 bases). The CDR3 runs to 17 residues. The germline gives CDR1 LGHNA, CDR2 YNFKEQ. V lost 0 bases, J lost 2 bases, and 15 bases lay in between. Here the CDR3 DNA reads TGTGCCAGCAGCCAAGATCGATTTAGCGGTAACACAGATACGCAGTATTTT. Its translation is CASSQDRFSGNTDTQYF.

The CDR3 loop is CASSPELGLSEQFF. Here the CDR3 DNA reads TGTGCCAGCTCGCCCGAGTTGGGACTGTCTGAGCAGTTCTTC. The gene calls are TRBV18 and TRBJ2-1; maybe TRBD2 (6 bases). The CDR3 runs 14 residues. V was shortened by 6 bases and J by 9 bases, with 18 bases between the two germline ends. The germline gives CDR1 KGHSH, CDR2 LQKENI. Supplemented by reference TRBV18 and TRBJ2-1, the full variable domain reads NAGVMQNPRHLVRRRGQEARLRCSPMKGHSHVYWYRQLPEEGLKFMVYLQKENIIDESGMPKERFSAEFPKEGPSILRIQQVVRGDSAAYFCASSPELGLSEQFFGPGTRLTVL.

The gene calls are TRBV30 and TRBJ1-2; D is unclear. V shed 5 bases and J shed 4 bases, with 11 bases lying between them. This CDR3 comprises 12 residues. Germline CDR1 GTSNPN, CDR2 SVGIG (reference sequence). The CDR3 DNA reads as TGTGCCTGGGACGGGAAGGGCTATGGCTACACCTTC. Translated: CAWDGKGYGYTF.

The chain uses TRBV18 and TRBJ2-1; 10 bases are a match to TRBD2. J lost 2 bases, V lost 0 bases, and 4 bases had no gene match. The length of the CDR3 is 17 residues. The germline CDR1 and CDR2 sequences are KGHSH and LQKENI. The CDR3 region is CASSPPRLAGAYNEQFF. Written as DNA, the CDR3 is TGTGCCAGCTCACCACCTCGACTAGCGGGTGCCTACAATGAGCAGTTCTTC. Using reference TRBV18 and TRBJ2-1 for the parts outside the CDR3, the full variable domain is NAGVMQNPRHLVRRRGQEARLRCSPMKGHSHVYWYRQLPEEGLKFMVYLQKENIIDESGMPKERFSAEFPKEGPSILRIQQVVRGDSAAYFCASSPPRLAGAYNEQFFGPGTRLTVL.

The chain employs TRBV4-3 and TRBJ2-7, with 11 positions matching TRBD1. Germline V lookup: CDR1 LGHNA, CDR2 YSLEER. Trimming at V came to 5 bases and at J to 4 bases, leaving 4 bases not matched to a gene. This CDR3 has 14 amino acids. The CDR3 sequence: CASSAGTGGYEQYF. CDR3 DNA: TGCGCCAGCAGCGCCGGGACAGGGGGGTACGAGCAGTACTTC.

The V call is TRBV4-1, the J call TRBJ2-3; 7 bases are shared with TRBD2. V shed 3 bases, J shed 3 bases, and the junction held 6 bases outside the gene matches. The CDR3 has 15 residues. CDR1 is MGHRA and CDR2 is YSYEKL in the germline V gene. CDR3 sequence (DNA): TGCGCCAGCAGCCACGGGACTATCAAAACAGATACGCAGTATTTT. It is translated as CASSHGTIKTDTQYF.

The chain has TRBV7-9 and TRBJ2-7; D gene ambiguous. V was trimmed by 8 bases and J by 2 bases, leaving 7 bases between them. Germline CDR1 SEHNR, CDR2 FQNEAQ (reference sequence). The CDR3 is 11 residues long. The CDR3 bases are TGTGCCAGCGGGCTTCCCTACGAGCAGTACTTC. This encodes CASGLPYEQYF. The full variable domain, with the rest looked up from reference TRBV7-9 and TRBJ2-7, is DTGVSQNPRHKITKRGQNVTFRCDPISEHNRLYWYRQTLGQGPEFLTYFQNEAQLEKSRLLSDRFSAERPKGSFSTLEIQRTEQGDSAMYLCASGLPYEQYFGPGTRLTVT.

V gene TRBV7-2 combines with J gene TRBJ2-4; 11 positions match TRBD2. After removal of 5 bases from V and 7 bases from J, the junction contained 10 bases not matched to a gene. Germline V gene lookup returns CDR1 SGHTA and CDR2 FQGNSA. The CDR3 length is 16 residues. CDR3 residues: CASSRPTSGVYNIQYF. DNA of the CDR3: TGTGCCAGCAGCCGACCGACTAGCGGGGTCTATAACATTCAGTACTTC.

This clone was detected ten times or more. The rearrangement uses TRBV18 and TRBJ1-2, with TRBD1 as a possible D gene (6 bases). The germline gives CDR1 KGHSH, CDR2 LQKENI. V was pared by 4 bases and J by 10 bases, with 13 bases between. This CDR3 contains 12 residues. The CDR3 region has the DNA TGTGCCAGCTCACAAGGGACATCTGACTACACCTTC. This translates into CASSQGTSDYTF.

The rearrangement joins TRBV13 to TRBJ2-1; D gene uncertain. Trimming removed 5 bases from V and 10 bases from J, with 15 bases in between. Germline CDR1 is PRHDT and CDR2 is FYEKMQ (reference sequence). This CDR3 contains 13 residues. The CDR3: CASSPPSLGEQFF. Here the CDR3 DNA reads TGTGCCAGCAGCCCACCTTCGCTTGGCGAGCAGTTCTTC.

In regard to this clone: One end of the junction fails to match germline, which may point to a read error. The rearrangement uses TRBV28 and TRBJ2-1; 9 bases match TRBD2. The V gene's germline CDR1 is MDHEN and CDR2 SYDVKM. CDR3 length: 14 residues. CDR3 residues: CASSLLAGAQGGLF. CDR3 DNA sequence: TGTGCCAGCAGTTTATTAGCGGGAGCCCAAGGGGGGCTCTTC.

This sequence joins TRBV5-6 and TRBJ2-7, with a weak D call TRBD1 (6 bases). The V end lost 3 bases, the J end lost 9 bases, and 25 bases lay between the germline ends. The CDR3 spans 16 residues. Per germline, CDR1 SGHDT and CDR2 YYEEEE. CDR3 coding DNA: TGTGCCAGCAGCTCGCCGGGACACGGTGGCCCTACGAGGCAGTACTTC. Translating gives CASSSPGHGGPTRQYF.